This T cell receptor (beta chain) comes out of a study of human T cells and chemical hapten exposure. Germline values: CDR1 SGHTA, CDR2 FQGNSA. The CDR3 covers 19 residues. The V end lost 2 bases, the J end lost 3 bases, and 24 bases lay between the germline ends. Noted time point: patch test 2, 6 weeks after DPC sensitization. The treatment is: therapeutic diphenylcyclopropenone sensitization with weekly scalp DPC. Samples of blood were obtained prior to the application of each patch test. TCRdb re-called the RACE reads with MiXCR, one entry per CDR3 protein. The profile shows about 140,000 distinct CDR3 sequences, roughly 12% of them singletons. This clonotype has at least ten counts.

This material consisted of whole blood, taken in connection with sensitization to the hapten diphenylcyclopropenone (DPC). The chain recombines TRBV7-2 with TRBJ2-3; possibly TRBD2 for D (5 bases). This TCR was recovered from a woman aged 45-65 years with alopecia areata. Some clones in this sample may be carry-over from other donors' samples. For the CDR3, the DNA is TGTGCCAGCAGCTTAAGGGTAGGCGGACTGGGCACATGGACAGATACGCAGTATTTT. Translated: CASSLRVGGLGTWTDTQYF.